These 24 T cell receptor beta chains came from one sample sequenced in a study of CD8 T cells in Susac syndrome. RNA, at about 0.5 to 1 ug, was reverse transcribed with random hexamers. TCRdb passed the immunoSEQ multiplex PCR reads through MiXCR, listing each CDR3 protein once. The sample lists more than 70,000 distinct CDR3 sequences, over 85% occurring once. Sequencing was performed on CD8+ T cells from PBMCs. Receptors were obtained from a human donor in good health.

The rearrangement links TRBV20-1 to TRBJ1-1; the match to TRBD1 covers 8 bases. The CDR3 runs to 15 residues. The V gene end was trimmed by 0 bases and the J gene end by 5 bases; junction bases not matched to a gene: 8. Per the germline V gene, CDR1 is DFQATT and CDR2 is SNEGSKA (reference sequence). The CDR3 region has the DNA TGCAGTGCTAGAGATTCGACAGGGGTAAGGACTGAAGCTTTCTTT. This translates into CSARDSTGVRTEAFF.

J is TRBJ1-2 and V is TRBV30; D gene ambiguous. The CDR3 extends over 12 amino acids. V shed 5 bases and J shed 4 bases, with 11 bases lying between them. Germline CDR1 is GTSNPN and CDR2 is SVGIG (reference sequence). CDR3 in DNA: TGTGCCTGGGGCTGGACGGTCTATGGCTACACCTTC. Its translation is CAWGWTVYGYTF.

This clonotype was seen once. The rearrangement uses TRBV27 and TRBJ2-2, with D uncertain. Germline V gene data show CDR1 as MNHEY and CDR2 as SMNVEV (reference sequence). The CDR3 is 12 residues long. The V end lost 2 bases, the J end lost 7 bases, and 5 bases lay between the germline ends. The CDR3 DNA is TGTGCCAGCAGTTTACGAGGCGGGGAGCTGTTTTTT. Translated: CASSLRGGELFF.

The rearrangement joins TRBV4-1 to TRBJ2-7, with 7 bases identical to TRBD2. V trimming: 3 bases; J trimming: 0 bases; junction bases outside the gene matches: 2. The germline V gene has CDR1 MGHRA and CDR2 YSYEKL. The CDR3 covers 14 residues. In DNA, the CDR3 is TGCGCCAGCAGCCATACTAGCGACTCCTACGAGCAGTACTTC. As protein: CASSHTSDSYEQYF.

The genes are TRBV7-9 and TRBJ1-6, with D uncertain. The V end lost 3 bases, the J end lost 6 bases, and 15 bases lay between the germline ends. The CDR3 length is 16 residues. The germline CDR1 and CDR2 sequences are SEHNR and FQNEAQ (reference sequence). Here the CDR3 reads CASSLVRNSGNSPLHF. In nucleotides, the CDR3 is TGTGCCAGCAGCTTGGTGAGGAATAGTGGTAATTCACCCCTCCACTTT.

This chain links TRBV4-1 with TRBJ2-1; D is unclear. Trimming left V 4 bases short and J 0 bases short, with 16 bases between. The CDR3 extends over 17 amino acids. The germline CDR1 and CDR2 sequences are MGHRA and YSYEKL. The DNA of the CDR3 is TGCGCCAGCAGCCTCCTACCCTCGGAAAGCTCCTACAATGAGCAGTTCTTC. This codes for CASSLLPSESSYNEQFF.

The rearrangement joins TRBV30 to TRBJ2-2; D is ambiguous. V lost 5 bases and J lost 8, with 9 bases in between. The CDR3 consists of 11 residues. Germline V lookup: CDR1 GTSNPN, CDR2 SVGIG (reference sequence). DNA for the CDR3: TGTGCCTGGGGAATAGGGGGGGAGCTGTTTTTT. It translates to CAWGIGGELFF.

This sequence joins TRBV10-2 and TRBJ1-2; possibly TRBD1 for D (6 bases). Germline CDR1 and CDR2: WSHSY and SAAADI. The length of the CDR3 is 12 residues. V lost 8 bases to trimming and J lost 7 bases, with 14 bases between them. The CDR3 nucleotides read TGCGCCAGCGCAACAGGGTTGGGTGGCTACACCTTC. Residues: CASATGLGGYTF.

V usage is TRBV19 and J usage is TRBJ2-1; 9 nucleotides line up with TRBD2. V lost 4 bases and J lost 3; bases outside the gene matches: 7. The CDR3 is 16 amino acids. Germline V lookup: CDR1 LNHDA, CDR2 SQIVND (reference sequence). CDR3 DNA: TGTGCCAGTAGTAGTTCTGGCGGGGGGGTCTACAATGAGCAGTTCTTC. As protein: CASSSSGGGVYNEQFF.

The chain has TRBV19 and TRBJ2-7; perhaps TRBD2 as D (5 bases). Trimming shortened V by 4 bases and J by 4 bases, and 14 bases separated the two germline ends. The CDR3 sequence is 14 residues long. Germline V gives CDR1 LNHDA, CDR2 SQIVND (reference sequence). The CDR3 here is CASSSIGREYEQYF. The CDR3 DNA follows: TGTGCCAGTAGTAGCATAGGACGGGAATACGAGCAGTACTTC.

This chain links TRBV4-2 with TRBJ2-3; 11 bases line up with TRBD2. The CDR3 spans 15 residues. V lost 5 bases, J lost 0 bases, and 1 base stayed unmatched. Germline V CDR1 and CDR2: LGHNA, YNFKEQ. This CDR3 reads CASSSSGGSTDTQYF. The CDR3 bases are TGTGCCAGCAGCTCTAGCGGGGGGAGCACAGATACGCAGTATTTT.

The rearrangement links TRBV5-6 to TRBJ2-7; 8 bases align to TRBD1. Losses at the gene ends were 4 bases for V and 2 bases for J; bases not matched to a gene: 8. The CDR3 sequence is 15 residues long. CDR1 and CDR2 from the germline V gene are SGHDT and YYEEEE. CDR3 in amino acids: CASSLPGGDPYEQYF. The DNA for the CDR3 is TGTGCCAGCAGCCTTCCAGGGGGCGATCCCTACGAGCAGTACTTC.

V and J are TRBV3-1 and TRBJ2-7, with 9 bases identical to TRBD1. After removal of 5 bases from V and 5 bases from J, the junction contained 10 bases not matched to a gene. CDR3 size: 15 residues. CDR1 LGHDT and CDR2 YNNKEL come from the germline V gene (reference sequence). This CDR3 is CASSMRGTGLNEQYF. The CDR3 coding sequence is TGTGCCAGCAGCATGAGAGGGACAGGGCTTAACGAGCAGTACTTC.

The rearrangement links TRBV3-1 to TRBJ1-2, with D perhaps matching TRBD1 (6 bases). Germline V CDR1 and CDR2: LGHDT, YNNKEL (reference sequence). V gave up 2 bases and J gave up 3 bases, with 13 bases separating them. This CDR3 has 15 residues. As DNA, the CDR3 is TGTGCCAGCAGCCAATTGGGGGCAAAGGACTATGGCTACACCTTC. It codes for CASSQLGAKDYGYTF.

A few counts support this clonotype. This sequence joins TRBV5-4 and TRBJ1-2, with D unclear. CDR3 length: 11 amino acids. Germline V gene sequence: CDR1 SGHNT, CDR2 YYREEE (reference sequence). Trimming shortened V by 5 bases and J by 5 bases, and 7 bases separated the two germline ends. Here the CDR3 reads CASSPGYGYTF. The CDR3 nucleotides are TGTGCCAGCAGTCCCGGGTATGGCTACACCTTC.

This clonotype was observed a few times. The chain couples TRBV27 to TRBJ2-5; possibly TRBD2 for D (5 bases). Germline CDR1 MNHEY, CDR2 SMNVEV (reference sequence). CDR3 length: 15 amino acids. V was shortened by 0 bases and J by 2 bases, with 10 bases between the two germline ends. CDR3 in DNA: TGTGCCAGCAGTTTATCTACGGGGATACAAGAGACCCAGTACTTC. Translation gives CASSLSTGIQETQYF.

J is TRBJ2-7 and V is TRBV13, with D perhaps TRBD1 (5 bases). Trimming pared 4 bases from V and 3 bases from J, leaving 16 bases between. The V gene's germline CDR1 is PRHDT and CDR2 FYEKMQ (reference sequence). The CDR3 has 15 amino acids. This chain's CDR3 is CASSSSFTGLYEQYF. The CDR3 DNA is TGTGCCAGCAGCTCCTCGTTCACAGGCCTCTACGAGCAGTACTTC.

The chain is built from TRBV6-4 and TRBJ1-2; D call uncertain. The CDR3 consists of 13 residues. Trimming shortened V by 2 bases and J by 6 bases, and 10 bases separated the two germline ends. CDR1 and CDR2 (germline): MRHNA, SNTAGT. The DNA of the CDR3 is TGTGCCAGCAGTGACGGAGAGGAGGATGGCTACACCTTC. It is translated as CASSDGEEDGYTF.

This clonotype was counted once. The chain combines TRBV29-1 with TRBJ2-1; a weak D match, TRBD2 (6 bases). Trimming cost V 4 bases and J 5 bases, with 9 bases left between them. Germline loops: CDR1 SQVTM, CDR2 ANQGSEA. The CDR3 runs to 12 residues. The CDR3 is CSVGAGNNEQFF. The CDR3 nucleotides read TGCAGCGTTGGGGCGGGAAACAATGAGCAGTTCTTC.

This rearrangement joins TRBV20-1 to TRBJ2-2; TRBD1 matches 8 bases. Trimming removed 6 bases from V and 6 bases from J; junction bases left unmatched: 9. Germline lookup yields CDR1 DFQATT and CDR2 SNEGSKA (reference sequence). The CDR3 runs to 14 residues. The CDR3 DNA sequence: TGCAGTGCCCCGGACAGGGATCGACCCGGGGAGCTGTTTTTT. This encodes CSAPDRDRPGELFF.

The rearrangement uses TRBV6-1 and TRBJ2-2, with 9 bases that match TRBD2. CDR1 is MNHNS and CDR2 is SASEGT in the germline V gene. This CDR3 comprises 20 residues. V was clipped by 2 bases and J by 2 bases; unmatched bases: 15. In nucleotides, the CDR3 is TGTGCCAGCAGTGAAATGGGAGCGGGGGGCCTTATACCCAACACCGGGGAGCTGTTTTTT. Translated: CASSEMGAGGLIPNTGELFF.

V and J are TRBV9 and TRBJ2-5, with D possibly being TRBD1 (5 bases). CDR3 length: 13 amino acids. Germline assignment: CDR1 SGDLS and CDR2 YYNGEE. V was clipped by 4 bases and J by 6 bases, with 13 bases between them. The CDR3 region is CASSTLTDKTQYF. CDR3 sequence (DNA): TGTGCCAGCAGCACGTTGACAGATAAGACCCAGTACTTC.

The chain recombines TRBV27 with TRBJ2-6; D remains ambiguous. The CDR3 spans 14 residues. The germline V gene encodes CDR1 MNHEY and CDR2 SMNVEV (reference sequence). The ends were cut back, 6 bases at V and 0 bases at J, with 6 bases in the middle. The CDR3 here is CASRITSGANVLTF. Written as DNA, the CDR3 is TGTGCCAGCAGGATTACCTCTGGGGCCAACGTCCTGACTTTC.

This rearrangement joins TRBV2 to TRBJ2-2, with D uncertain. V lost 7 bases and J 6 bases, leaving 9 bases between the germline ends. CDR3 length: 12 amino acids. Germline V gives CDR1 SNHLY, CDR2 FYNNEI. The CDR3 spells CASISRSGELFF. The CDR3 DNA reads TGTGCCAGCATCTCCAGGTCCGGGGAGCTGTTTTTT.